The 8 T cell receptor beta chains in this list originate from one sample, sequenced in a study of blood T cell repertoires in COVID-19. The table came from immunoSEQ multiplex PCR; TCRdb's copy has only in-frame clones and leaves some out. Here the sample spans more than 300,000 clones, approximately 85% being singletons. The source material was peripheral blood. Every receptor here comes from a woman aged 45-65 years with acute or convalescent COVID-19.

This sequence joins TRBV28 and TRBJ1-1, with TRBD1 matching over 7 bases. There are 16 residues in the CDR3. The germline V gene has CDR1 MDHEN and CDR2 SYDVKM. Trimming at V came to 2 bases and at J to 1 base, leaving 7 bases not matched to a gene. CDR3 sequence: CASSLLLGQPNTEAFF. CDR3 sequence (DNA): TGTGCCAGCAGTTTACTTTTGGGACAGCCGAACACTGAAGCTTTCTTT. The full variable domain, completed using reference TRBV28 and TRBJ1-1, is DVKVTQSSRYLVKRTGEKVFLECVQDMDHENMFWYRQDPGLGLRLIYFSYDVKMKEKGDIPEGYSVSREKKERFSLILESASTNQTSMYLCASSLLLGQPNTEAFFGQGTRLTVV.

This chain links TRBV24-1 with TRBJ2-7; D gene ambiguous. Germline V lookup: CDR1 KGHDR, CDR2 SFDVKD. The CDR3 has 11 residues. The V end was cut by 4 bases, the J end by 4 bases, with 4 bases between. CDR3 in amino acids: CATSDLYEQYF. CDR3 DNA sequence: TGTGCCACCAGTGACCTATACGAGCAGTACTTC.

The chain joins TRBV5-4 to TRBJ2-3, with TRBD2 matching over 8 bases. The CDR3 totals 15 residues. Germline trimming cut 2 bases from V and 0 bases from J; bases unmatched to any gene: 2. Germline assignment: CDR1 SGHNT and CDR2 YYREEE (reference sequence). CDR3: CASSFASGSTDTQYF. The CDR3 bases are TGTGCCAGCAGCTTCGCTAGCGGGAGCACAGATACGCAGTATTTT.

The V gene is TRBV4-1, the J gene TRBJ2-2; D is perhaps TRBD1 (6 bases). V was shortened by 2 bases and J by 4 bases, with 8 bases between the two germline ends. This CDR3 has 14 amino acids. Germline V gives CDR1 MGHRA, CDR2 YSYEKL. The CDR3 loop is CASSQTGFTGELFF. Written as DNA, the CDR3 is TGCGCCAGCAGCCAAACAGGGTTCACCGGGGAGCTGTTTTTT.

The chain has TRBV24-1 and TRBJ2-1, with 9 bases aligning to TRBD2. The germline gives CDR1 KGHDR, CDR2 SFDVKD. The CDR3 sequence is 15 residues long. The trim removed 5 bases at V and 7 bases at J, leaving 8 bases unmatched. CDR3 residues: CATSVGGRAENEQFF. CDR3 in DNA: TGTGCCACCAGTGTAGGCGGGAGGGCCGAAAATGAGCAGTTCTTC.

This chain uses TRBV14 with TRBJ1-1, with TRBD1 matching 12 bases. Germline values: CDR1 SGHDN, CDR2 FVKESK. V lost 0 bases to trimming and J lost 3 bases; unmatched junction nucleotides: 8. The CDR3 sequence is 18 residues long. The CDR3 here is CASSQDWTGTGGDTEAFF. CDR3 in DNA: TGTGCCAGCAGCCAAGACTGGACCGGGACAGGGGGCGACACTGAAGCTTTCTTT.

The chain carries TRBV6-5 and TRBJ2-1; the D gene is possibly TRBD2 (6 bases). The germline V gene has CDR1 MNHEY and CDR2 SVGAGI. This CDR3 spans 16 amino acids. Between the trimmed V and J ends, which lost 2 bases and 6 bases, there was a span of 17 bases. The CDR3 loop is CASSYREVLVGNEQFF. The CDR3 region has the DNA TGTGCCAGCAGTTACAGGGAGGTACTAGTAGGCAATGAGCAGTTCTTC.

This chain connects TRBV27 to TRBJ1-6; the match to TRBD1 covers 7 bases. The CDR3 contains 16 residues. The V gene's germline CDR1 is MNHEY and CDR2 SMNVEV (reference sequence). J was trimmed by 0 bases and V by 3 bases; bases with no gene match: 2. The chain's CDR3 is CASSLTGISYNSPLHF. CDR3 in DNA: TGTGCCAGCAGTTTGACAGGGATCTCCTATAATTCACCCCTCCACTTT.